The 20 T cell receptor beta chains given below trace back to one sample, sequenced in a study of human T cells and chemical hapten exposure. The sample's time point: patch test 1, 2 weeks after DPC sensitization. Treatment specified: therapeutic diphenylcyclopropenone sensitization with weekly scalp DPC. TCRdb itself ran the RACE reads through MiXCR, one entry per CDR3 protein. Among about 110,000 distinct CDR3 sequences, approximately 9.9% were seen once, and the ten largest hold around 3.5%. The specimen was whole blood, collected in connection with sensitization to the hapten diphenylcyclopropenone (DPC). The receptors here all came from a woman in her 40s with alopecia areata. Some clones in this sample may be carry-over from other donors' samples.

This sequence joins TRBV20-1 and TRBJ1-5, with 8 bases fitting TRBD1. Germline values: CDR1 DFQATT, CDR2 SNEGSKA (reference sequence). There are 16 residues in the CDR3. J gave up 0 bases and V 6 bases, and 10 bases lay outside the gene matches. The CDR3 region is CSADSTGASSNQPQHF. The CDR3 DNA is TGCAGTGCCGACTCGACAGGGGCGAGTAGCAATCAGCCCCAGCATTTT.

The chain is built from TRBV30 and TRBJ1-5, with a weak D call TRBD1 (6 bases). The CDR3 length is 17 residues. V shed 0 bases and J shed 2 bases, with 17 bases lying between them. Germline V gene data show CDR1 as GTSNPN and CDR2 as SVGIG (reference sequence). CDR3 sequence reads: CAWSVRAGGVGNQPQHF. For the CDR3, the DNA is TGTGCCTGGAGTGTACGGGCCGGGGGCGTCGGCAATCAGCCCCAGCATTTT.

Ten or more counts support this clonotype. The chain employs TRBV4-2 and TRBJ1-4, with TRBD1 matching 10 bases. The V and J ends lost 3 bases and 8 bases, in that order; junction bases with no gene match: 6. CDR3 length equals 15 residues. Germline V gives CDR1 LGHNA, CDR2 YNFKEQ. The CDR3: CASSQGGDRGEKLFF. For the CDR3, the DNA is TGTGCCAGCAGCCAGGGGGGGGACAGGGGAGAAAAACTGTTTTTT.

This clonotype has a count of ten or more. The chain carries TRBV12-3 or TRBV12-4 and TRBJ2-3, with D unresolved. CDR3 length equals 13 residues. V was cut by 7 bases and J by 7 bases, with 15 bases left in between. As DNA, the CDR3 is TGTGCCAGCACCTTCCAAGGGATCAATACGCAGTATTTT. Translating it yields CASTFQGINTQYF.

This clonotype was counted between two and nine times. The rearrangement uses TRBV4-2 and TRBJ1-3; D remains unclear. There are 17 residues in the CDR3. V was cut by 0 bases and J by 0 bases, with 12 bases left in between. CDR1 and CDR2 from the germline V gene are LGHNA and YNFKEQ. CDR3 coding DNA: TGTGCCAGCAGCCAAGAGGCGAGGACTAACTCTGGAAACACCATATATTTT. Translated: CASSQEARTNSGNTIYF.

This chain joins TRBV7-9 and TRBJ2-7, with D hard to call. Germline CDR1 SEHNR, CDR2 FQNEAQ (reference sequence). This CDR3 contains 13 residues. Trimming stripped 5 bases from V and 5 bases from J, with 13 bases between. The DNA for the CDR3 is TGTGCCAGCAGCCTGCGACCTCCCCACGAGCAGTACTTC. Its translation: CASSLRPPHEQYF. The whole variable domain, filled in from reference TRBV7-9 and TRBJ2-7, reads DTGVSQNPRHKITKRGQNVTFRCDPISEHNRLYWYRQTLGQGPEFLTYFQNEAQLEKSRLLSDRFSAERPKGSFSTLEIQRTEQGDSAMYLCASSLRPPHEQYFGPGTRLTVT.

The genes are TRBV4-2 and TRBJ1-4; D may be TRBD1 (5 bases). The CDR3 is 16 residues long. The V gene's germline CDR1 is LGHNA and CDR2 YNFKEQ. Trimming cost V 2 bases and J 8 bases, with 18 bases left between them. This CDR3 is CASSQQNTGEWEKLFF. Written as DNA, the CDR3 is TGTGCCAGCAGCCAACAAAACACAGGCGAATGGGAAAAACTGTTTTTT.

This clonotype was detected many times. The chain employs TRBV7-9 and TRBJ2-5, with 14 bases matching TRBD2. Trimming took 5 bases from V and 4 from J; bases not matched to a gene: 6. CDR1 is SEHNR, CDR2 FQNEAQ, per germline (reference sequence). This CDR3 has 16 amino acids. CDR3 in amino acids: CASSTWTSGRRETQYF. The CDR3 nucleotides read TGTGCCAGCAGCACCTGGACTAGCGGGAGGCGAGAGACCCAGTACTTC.

The genes are TRBV29-1 and TRBJ2-3; D is perhaps TRBD1 or TRBD2 (5 bases each). The V gene lost 1 base and the J gene lost 6 bases, with 14 bases spanning the gap. CDR3 size: 14 residues. The germline CDR1 and CDR2 sequences are SQVTM and ANQGSEA. The CDR3 DNA sequence: TGCAGCGTTGAAGTTGGGGGACGCGGGGATACGCAGTATTTT. Its protein product is CSVEVGGRGDTQYF.

The chain links TRBV12-3 or TRBV12-4 to TRBJ1-5; the match to TRBD1 covers 8 bases. The junction had 7 bases not matched to a gene; V was cut back by 8 bases and J by 7 bases. The CDR3 is 13 amino acids. The CDR3: CASGDRGGQPQHF. CDR3 bases: TGTGCCAGCGGAGACAGGGGAGGGCAGCCCCAGCATTTT.

The sample holds many counts of this clonotype. The chain couples TRBV29-1 to TRBJ2-3, with D hard to call. CDR1 and CDR2 from the germline V gene are SQVTM and ANQGSEA. V was cut by 4 bases and J by 6 bases, with 11 bases left in between. The CDR3 length is 12 residues. CDR3 sequence reads: CSVGTERDTQYF. CDR3 DNA sequence: TGCAGCGTTGGTACCGAACGGGATACGCAGTATTTT.

This clonotype appeared many times. This sequence joins TRBV4-3 and TRBJ2-1; 11 bases match TRBD2. The CDR3 is made up of 16 amino acids. Trimming cost V 2 bases and J 4 bases; bases outside gene matches: 4. Per germline, CDR1 LGHNA and CDR2 YSLEER. CDR3 loop: CASSQKLAGAYNEQFF. In nucleotides, the CDR3 is TGCGCCAGCAGCCAAAAACTAGCGGGGGCTTACAATGAGCAGTTCTTC.

The chain uses TRBV30 and TRBJ2-5, with D possibly matching TRBD2 (6 bases). Trimming took off 3 bases at V and 1 base at J, with 15 bases between the two ends. The CDR3 loop spans 15 amino acids. CDR1 is GTSNPN, CDR2 SVGIG, per germline (reference sequence). The DNA of the CDR3 is TGTGCCTGGAGAGATCGGACTAAAAGCCAAGAGACCCAGTACTTC. Protein product: CAWRDRTKSQETQYF. The entire variable domain, with the rest obtained from reference TRBV30 and TRBJ2-5, is as follows: SQTIHQWPATLVQPVGSPLSLECTVEGTSNPNLYWYRQAAGRGLQLLFYSVGIGQISSEVPQNLSASRPQDRQFILSSKKLLLSDSGFYLCAWRDRTKSQETQYFGPGTRLLVL.

The gene calls are TRBV15 and TRBJ2-5, with a weak D call TRBD2 (6 bases). Trimming shortened V by 1 base and J by 4 bases, and 7 bases separated the two germline ends. This CDR3 spans 13 amino acids. The germline V gene has CDR1 LNHNV and CDR2 YYDKDF (reference sequence). CDR3 in DNA: TGTGCCACCAGCAGAGGGGACTCAGAGACCCAGTACTTC. Its translation is CATSRGDSETQYF.

The gene calls are TRBV20-1 and TRBJ2-5, with no clear D. The V end was cut by 2 bases, the J end by 5 bases, with 3 bases between. This CDR3 has 10 residues. CDR1 and CDR2 (germline): DFQATT, SNEGSKA (reference sequence). Here the CDR3 DNA reads TGCAGTGCTAGATGGGAGACCCAGTACTTC. Translation gives CSARWETQYF.

To note about this clonotype: One end of the junction does not line up with germline, which may come from a read error. This chain links TRBV7-2 with TRBJ1-1, with D maybe TRBD1 (6 bases). This CDR3 region has 15 residues. Germline lookup yields CDR1 SGHTA and CDR2 FQGNSA. CDR3 in amino acids: CASSLAGTLNTEAFF. CDR3 nucleotide sequence: TGTGCCAGCAGCTTAGCGGGGACATTGAACACCGAAGCTTTCTTT.

This clonotype has ten or more counts. This chain connects TRBV5-5 to TRBJ2-7, with 8 bases that match TRBD2. Unmatched junction bases numbered 13, after V lost 4 bases and J lost 1 base. CDR1 is SGHKS, CDR2 YYEKEE, per germline (reference sequence). The CDR3 is 17 amino acids. CDR3 sequence reads: CASSLGEVAGRSYEQYF. In DNA form, the CDR3 reads TGTGCCAGCAGCCTCGGGGAGGTAGCGGGAAGATCCTACGAGCAGTACTTC. Drawing the rest from reference TRBV5-5 and TRBJ2-7, the complete variable domain is DAGVTQSPTHLIKTRGQQVTLRCSPISGHKSVSWYQQVLGQGPQFIFQYYEKEERGRGNFPDRFSARQFPNYSSELNVNALLLGDSALYLCASSLGEVAGRSYEQYFGPGTRLTVT.

This clonotype was detected ten times or more. The chain links TRBV25-1 to TRBJ1-2; no clear D gene. There are 13 residues in the CDR3. Germline V gives CDR1 MGHDK, CDR2 SYGVNS. With 6 bases removed from V and 2 bases from J, the gap between germline ends came to 10 bases. CDR3 coding DNA: TGTGCCAGCAGCCAAACACAAAACTATGGCTACACCTTC. This encodes CASSQTQNYGYTF.

This clonotype came up a few times. This chain joins TRBV12-3 or TRBV12-4 and TRBJ2-5, with D perhaps matching TRBD1 or TRBD2 (5 bases each). Trimming took off 4 bases at V and 7 bases at J, with 10 bases between the two ends. This CDR3 comprises 12 residues. The CDR3 DNA is TGTGCCAGCAGTTCCGGGGACGGGACCCAGTACTTC. Encoded protein: CASSSGDGTQYF.

This clonotype has a handful of counts. The chain combines TRBV4-3 with TRBJ2-4; a possible D gene is TRBD1 (5 bases). CDR1 is LGHNA and CDR2 is YSLEER in the germline V gene. Between the trimmed V and J ends, which lost 8 bases and 6 bases, there was a span of 14 bases. The CDR3 covers 13 residues. The CDR3, as DNA: TGCGCCAGCGGGGCGGACCCTGGAAACATTCAGTACTTC. Translated: CASGADPGNIQYF.